This TCR beta chain came from a study of blood T cell repertoires in COVID-19. Per the original methods: The assay estimated nucleated cells by amplifying reference gene primers. Libraries were prepared by immunoSEQ multiplex PCR; TCRdb keeps only in-frame clonotypes and omits some of them. The V and J calls and clone size come from that table; D and trimming were worked out from the DNA. Of roughly 320,000 clones detected, about nine tenths appear once; the ten largest clones hold about 4.2%. In the case of this clone: Other DNA sequences in the same sample also yield this CDR3.

This CDR3 contains 15 residues. CDR1 is SGHRS, CDR2 YFSETQ, per germline. V was shortened by 0 bases and J by 2 bases, with 11 bases between the two germline ends. The sequenced sample was PBMCs or T cells enriched from blood (not recorded which). This clonotype was sampled from a man aged 25 to 40 who had recovered from COVID-19. V usage is TRBV5-1 and J usage is TRBJ2-5; possible D gene TRBD2, 6 bases. The CDR3 DNA reads as TGCGCCAGCAGCTTGGGCTCGGGACTTCAAGAGACCCAGTACTTC. This translates into CASSLGSGLQETQYF.